Listed below are T cell receptor beta chains from one sample, sequenced in a study of human T cells and chemical hapten exposure. TCRdb recomputed calls from the RACE reads with MiXCR, one row per CDR3 protein. The sample has some 120,000 distinct CDR3 sequences; roughly 12% are singletons. The material was whole blood, obtained in connection with sensitization to the hapten diphenylcyclopropenone (DPC). The receptors shown here come from a woman aged 50 to 65 with alopecia areata. Some clones in this sample may be carry-over from other donors' samples. Each CDR3 is given with its conserved first and last residue. The order of the fields is clone size, V gene, J gene, CDR3 length, D gene, CDR3 DNA, CDR3 protein. D genes are given only for firm matches. Expanded clones are given a class, and other clones once, few, many or no size at all.

clone_size: .
v_call: TRBV19
j_call: TRBJ2-4
cdr3_length: 14
d_call: .
cdr3_nt: TGTGCCAGTAAACAAGTAGGGGACAAAAACATTCAGTACTTC
cdr3_aa: CASKQVGDKNIQYF

clone_size: many
v_call: TRBV7-9
j_call: TRBJ2-3
cdr3_length: 12
d_call: .
cdr3_nt: TGTGCCAGCAGCTTTTCGGGGGATACGCAGTATTTT
cdr3_aa: CASSFSGDTQYF

clone_size: .
v_call: TRBV28
j_call: TRBJ2-5
cdr3_length: 17
d_call: TRBD2
cdr3_nt: TGTGCCAGCAGTTCACATTTGGGACTAGCGGGCCAAGAGACCCAGTACTTC
cdr3_aa: CASSSHLGLAGQETQYF

clone_size: .
v_call: TRBV28
j_call: TRBJ1-1
cdr3_length: 13
d_call: TRBD1
cdr3_nt: TGTGCCAGCAGTTTCCCCGGGACAGGGAGGTGTTTCTTT
cdr3_aa: CASSFPGTGRCFF

clone_size: few
v_call: TRBV12-3/TRBV12-4
j_call: TRBJ1-2
cdr3_length: 14
d_call: .
cdr3_nt: TGTGCCAGCAGTCTCCGAGGATCGAACTATGGCTACACCTTC
cdr3_aa: CASSLRGSNYGYTF

clone_size: .
v_call: TRBV6-2/TRBV6-3
j_call: TRBJ1-5
cdr3_length: 15
d_call: TRBD1
cdr3_nt: TGTGCCAGCACCAATATAGGGACAGGGATTCGCCCCCAGCATTTT
cdr3_aa: CASTNIGTGIRPQHF

clone_size: few
v_call: TRBV4-1
j_call: TRBJ2-7
cdr3_length: 16
d_call: TRBD2
cdr3_nt: TGCGCCAGCAGCCCGGGGGGGCTAGCGGCCCGCTGGGAGCAGTACTTC
cdr3_aa: CASSPGGLAARWEQYF

clone_size: .
v_call: TRBV28
j_call: TRBJ1-6
cdr3_length: 15
d_call: .
cdr3_nt: TGTGCCAGCAGCCCTTCGCGGGGCCTCAATTCACCCCTCCACTTT
cdr3_aa: CASSPSRGLNSPLHF

clone_size: few
v_call: TRBV7-2
j_call: TRBJ1-2
cdr3_length: 13
d_call: .
cdr3_nt: TGTGCCAGCACCCTTTCCGGCCCCTATGGCTACACCTTC
cdr3_aa: CASTLSGPYGYTF

clone_size: .
v_call: TRBV28
j_call: TRBJ1-4
cdr3_length: 17
d_call: TRBD1
cdr3_nt: TGTGCCAGCAGTTTCCGGGGACAGGGGGCAACTAATGAAAAACTGTTTTTT
cdr3_aa: CASSFRGQGATNEKLFF

clone_size: many
v_call: TRBV28
j_call: TRBJ2-7
cdr3_length: 13
d_call: .
cdr3_nt: TGTGCCAGCAGCCTGGGGCGGATCTACGAGCAGTACTTC
cdr3_aa: CASSLGRIYEQYF

clone_size: many
v_call: TRBV5-1
j_call: TRBJ2-7
cdr3_length: 12
d_call: .
cdr3_nt: TGCGCCAGCAGCAAGGATCCAACCGAGCAGTACTTC
cdr3_aa: CASSKDPTEQYF

clone_size: .
v_call: TRBV18
j_call: TRBJ2-5
cdr3_length: 14
d_call: TRBD1
cdr3_nt: TGTGCCAGCTCACGCGGGACAGGGAAAGAGACCCAGTACTTC
cdr3_aa: CASSRGTGKETQYF

clone_size: once
v_call: TRBV28
j_call: TRBJ1-2
cdr3_length: 14
d_call: .
cdr3_nt: TGTGCCAGCAGTTCAGGAGGCCGGCGGGGCGGCTACACCTTC
cdr3_aa: CASSSGGRRGGYTF